Shown below are 18 T cell receptor beta chains from a single sample sequenced in a study of blood T cell repertoires in COVID-19. Only in-frame clones appear in the TCRdb table, and some are missing; sequencing was by immunoSEQ multiplex PCR. The repertoire consists of about 260,000 clones, with roughly nine tenths occurring once and the leading ten covering 3.6%. Input material: peripheral blood. The receptors come from a man aged 18 to 29 with active or convalescent COVID-19.

V usage is TRBV7-2 and J usage is TRBJ2-3, with 7 bases lining up with TRBD2. V gave up 5 bases and J gave up 4 bases; unmatched junction bases: 6. Germline V gene lookup returns CDR1 SGHTA and CDR2 FQGNSA. The CDR3 length is 14 residues. As DNA, the CDR3 is TGTGCCAGCAGCCCCGGACTAGAAGCAGATACGCAGTATTTT. Its translation is CASSPGLEADTQYF.

The chain recombines TRBV5-1 with TRBJ2-3; perhaps TRBD1 as D (5 bases). Germline values: CDR1 SGHRS, CDR2 YFSETQ. Trimming cost V 5 bases and J 0 bases, with 10 bases left between them. This CDR3 is built from 14 residues. This chain's CDR3 is CASSQGPSTDTQYF. The CDR3 coding sequence is TGCGCCAGCAGTCAGGGCCCGAGCACAGATACGCAGTATTTT.

The genes are TRBV7-9 and TRBJ2-7; TRBD1 is a possible D gene (5 bases). The CDR3 loop spans 13 amino acids. Germline loops: CDR1 SEHNR, CDR2 FQNEAQ (reference sequence). Deletions cut 3 bases from V and 5 bases from J, with 11 bases between. The CDR3 DNA reads as TGTGCCAGCAGCTTGGAAAGGGGCCACGAGCAGTACTTC. It specifies CASSLERGHEQYF.

This chain connects TRBV9 to TRBJ2-3; TRBD2 matches at 10 bases. The V segment lost 0 bases and the J segment 2 bases; nucleotides outside the gene matches: 9. CDR1 SGDLS and CDR2 YYNGEE come from the germline V gene. The CDR3 has 18 amino acids. The CDR3, as DNA: TGTGCCAGCAGCGTAGAAGCGGGAGGGCGGGGGGCCACAGATACGCAGTATTTT. As protein: CASSVEAGGRGATDTQYF.

This clone appeared once. The rearrangement links TRBV7-9 to TRBJ2-7, with TRBD2 as a possible D gene (5 bases). Germline lookup yields CDR1 SEHNR and CDR2 FQNEAQ (reference sequence). V dropped 3 bases and J dropped 7 bases, with 13 bases sitting between them. The CDR3 is 13 residues long. The CDR3 DNA sequence: TGTGCCAGCAGCTTGACCCCGGGAAGTGAGCAGTACTTC. It is translated as CASSLTPGSEQYF.

The V gene is TRBV5-6, the J gene TRBJ1-1, with D perhaps matching TRBD1 (6 bases). Germline assignment: CDR1 SGHDT and CDR2 YYEEEE. The length of the CDR3 is 14 residues. V lost 4 bases, J lost 3 bases, and 13 bases lay in between. The CDR3 nucleotides are TGTGCCAGCAGCAAATTGGACAGTCACACTGAAGCTTTCTTT. Its translation: CASSKLDSHTEAFF.

This clone showed up just once. The chain is built from TRBV6-5 and TRBJ2-5, with 8 bases aligning to TRBD2. This CDR3 spans 14 amino acids. The ends lost 8 bases at V and 4 bases at J; junction bases unmatched: 9. Germline lookup yields CDR1 MNHEY and CDR2 SVGAGI. The CDR3 coding sequence is TGTGCCAGCGGGGGGGGTACTAGCGGAGAGACCCAGTACTTC. It translates to CASGGGTSGETQYF.

The V gene is TRBV15, the J gene TRBJ1-5; D call uncertain. V dropped 1 base and J dropped 3 bases, with 13 bases sitting between them. Germline CDR1 LNHNV, CDR2 YYDKDF (reference sequence). This CDR3 has 16 amino acids. CDR3 sequence: CATSRVGGRSNQPQHF. The CDR3 region has the DNA TGTGCCACCAGCAGAGTCGGAGGACGGTCCAATCAGCCCCAGCATTTT.

Many counts were recorded for this clone. The V and J genes are TRBV4-2 and TRBJ2-7; no definite D call. Deletions cut 1 base from V and 7 bases from J, with 14 bases between. This CDR3 contains 14 residues. Per germline, CDR1 LGHNA and CDR2 YNFKEQ. CDR3 sequence (DNA): TGTGCCAGCAGCCAAGTTATCATGGCCCCTGAGCAGTACTTC. Translation: CASSQVIMAPEQYF.

As concerns this clone: Additional DNA sequences in this sample encode the identical CDR3. The gene calls are TRBV27 and TRBJ2-2; weak D call: TRBD2 (6 bases). Trimming took 0 bases from V and 4 from J, leaving 6 bases between them. CDR1 and CDR2 from the germline V gene are MNHEY and SMNVEV (reference sequence). The CDR3 loop spans 14 amino acids. CDR3 in DNA: TGTGCCAGCAGTTTATCGGGAGGCACCGGGGAGCTGTTTTTT. Translating it yields CASSLSGGTGELFF.

The chain is built from TRBV3-1 (or the pseudogene TRBV3-2) and TRBJ1-1; a possible D gene is TRBD1 (6 bases). CDR1 and CDR2 from the germline V gene are LGHDT and YNNKEL (reference sequence). The CDR3 spans 15 residues. Trimming took 6 bases from V and 1 from J, leaving 15 bases between them. The CDR3 loop reads CASSLTGQSNTEAFF. CDR3 DNA sequence: TGTGCCAGCAGTCTGACGGGACAATCGAACACTGAAGCTTTCTTT.

The gene calls are TRBV11-2 and TRBJ2-3; the match to TRBD2 covers 11 bases. The CDR3 runs to 15 residues. Germline trimming cut 3 bases from V and 3 bases from J; bases unmatched to any gene: 2. Germline CDR1 is SGHAT and CDR2 is FQNNGV. The CDR3 is CASSLIAGGTDTQYF. DNA of the CDR3: TGTGCCAGCAGCTTGATAGCGGGAGGGACAGATACGCAGTATTTT.

The chain has TRBV6-5 and TRBJ1-2; 7 bases match TRBD1. CDR3 length: 13 amino acids. Germline CDR1 is MNHEY and CDR2 is SVGAGI. V gave up 6 bases and J gave up 4 bases; unmatched junction bases: 5. The CDR3 loop reads CASSGTVLYGYTF. CDR3 bases: TGTGCCAGCAGCGGGACAGTCCTCTATGGCTACACCTTC.

The CDR3 protein is CASRRSVTDTQYF. The CDR3 DNA sequence: TGTGCCAGTAGGAGGTCGGTCACAGATACGCAGTATTTT. The chain joins TRBV19 to TRBJ2-3; no clear D gene. Germline CDR1 and CDR2: LNHDA and SQIVND (reference sequence). The CDR3 loop spans 13 amino acids. The germline V and J ends were trimmed by 6 bases and 2 bases, with 9 bases remaining between them.

This clone came up a few times. The chain combines TRBV6-5 with TRBJ2-7, with D possibly being TRBD2 (6 bases). Germline CDR1 reads MNHEY; CDR2 reads SVGAGI. V lost 6 bases and J lost 3, with 18 bases in between. The CDR3 sequence is 15 residues long. The CDR3 DNA sequence: TGTGCCAGCAGGACGGGATTGCGGGAATACTACGAGCAGTACTTC. Its translation: CASRTGLREYYEQYF.

V is TRBV27 and J is TRBJ2-7; 7 positions match TRBD1. Germline V gene lookup returns CDR1 MNHEY and CDR2 SMNVEV (reference sequence). The CDR3 extends over 15 amino acids. J was trimmed by 2 bases and V by 5 bases; bases with no gene match: 9. The CDR3 coding sequence is TGTGCCAGCAGTAAAGTAGGGGGCCAGACCTACGAGCAGTACTTC. Its protein product is CASSKVGGQTYEQYF.

V gene TRBV5-1 combines with J gene TRBJ2-3; perhaps TRBD1 as D (7 bases). Germline CDR1 is SGHRS and CDR2 is YFSETQ. Trimming left V 6 bases short and J 3 bases short, with 11 bases between. There are 13 residues in the CDR3. The CDR3 sequence is CASKEGATDTQYF. CDR3 coding DNA: TGCGCCAGCAAGGAGGGGGCGACAGATACGCAGTATTTT.

This chain connects TRBV6-5 to TRBJ2-7, with D perhaps matching TRBD2 (5 bases). The CDR3 contains 16 residues. The V and J ends lost 2 bases and 0 bases respectively, with 14 bases between them. Germline loops: CDR1 MNHEY, CDR2 SVGAGI. The CDR3 nucleotides are TGTGCCAGCAGTTACGGGAGTAGCCCCAGCTCCTACGAGCAGTACTTC. It codes for CASSYGSSPSSYEQYF.